This paragraph reports one T cell receptor beta chain. Its antigen specificity is not known. No much larger clonotype is one base removed from it; base qualities were not supplied. The time point label, read with the paper, signifies: newly diagnosed GD, antithyroid drugs for less than 3 months. RNA was extracted from PBMCs in TRIzol for both TCR sequencing and RNA sequencing. The diagnosis of Graves' disease followed American Thyroid Association guidelines. The patients came from an endocrinology department in Xi'an, China. Each patient gave approximately 8.8 milliliters of peripheral blood, collected in an EDTA anticoagulant tube. Ficoll Paque Plus density gradient separation was used to isolate PBMCs, and no additional T cell sorting was done. An Agilent 2100 Bioanalyzer and agarose gel were used to check RNA quality, while a NanoDrop 2000 measured RNA concentration. The entry originates in a study of regulatory T cells in long-lasting Graves disease (dated by TCRdb to the early 2020s). General notes on the study: Patients with newly diagnosed Graves' disease had been on antithyroid drugs for under 3 months. This study used TCR sequencing and RNA sequencing of peripheral blood to compare persistent Graves' disease patients against newly diagnosed Graves' disease patients. The study was conducted in China and was registered as a clinical trial. TCR sequencing covered about 13 persistent and around 20 newly diagnosed Graves' disease patients, 33 samples in total. Broader findings and caveats from the paper: A larger number of public clonotypes was shared among persistent patients (around 2,700) than among newly diagnosed patients (approximately 1,000). Peripheral blood alone was examined, since thyroid tissue, which constituted the primary lesion, could not be accessed. Sequencing and analysis were limited to the TCR beta chain. Persistent disease showed preferential use of TRBV28, TRBJ1-2 and TRBJ2-5, whereas newly diagnosed disease favored TRBV20-1 and TRBJ2-1. Compared with newly diagnosed patients, persistent Graves' disease patients had lower TCR Shannon entropy and fewer highly expanded clones, which suggests clonal expansion. The authors noted that the small sample size was a limitation that may lower accuracy.

Reading from cysteine to phenylalanine, the CDR3 counts 13 amino acids. Kept here is only the CDR3 DNA, which spans 39 bases and is read in frame from base 1. V sheds 1 base and J sheds 8 bases, leaving 9 bases between their ends. CDR1 is given as SEHNR and CDR2 as FQNEAQ, both from the germline V gene (reference sequence). Library preparation was by multiplex PCR. The sample was run on an Illumina HiSeq 4000. To build TCR beta libraries, CDR3 regions were amplified by Arm-PCR using iRepertoire HTBI primers. Before sequencing, the PCR products went through gel purification. The original methods were these. Gene usage analysis of CDR3 amino acid clonotypes used the 55 to 80 TRBV and 14 to 15 TRBJ segments found across samples. Filtered high-quality paired reads were merged into contigs using COPE and FqMerger. BLAST was used to align contigs to IMGT TRBV, TRBD and TRBJ reference genes, with CDR3 defined following IMGT. Highly expanded clones were defined as clonotypes with a frequency above 0.1%. Shannon entropy served as the measure of repertoire diversity, while the Gini coefficient captured V-J evenness. A clonotype found in more than one individual was treated as public. TCRdb passed the public sequencing reads through fastp at Q25 and MiXCR, retaining productive beta sequences. For every CDR3 protein sequence, its rows merge into one entry that carries the most common genes and DNA. For this entry, the V and J calls and clone size follow TCRdb and not the study's own pipeline. The sample table shows a few hundred thousand distinct CDR3 sequences, and 20% are seen once. The ten largest clones capture 14% of the sample.

The sequence derives from a female donor with Graves disease. The source was peripheral blood mononuclear cells (PBMCs), collected at new diagnosis, from a patient treated with antithyroid drugs. The receptor chain draws on TRBV7-9 and TRBJ2-1; the D gene remains uncertain. This receptor carries the CDR3 CASSLVLWDEQFF. The nucleotides read TGTGCCAGCAGCTTAGTATTGTGGGATGAGCAGTTCTTC.